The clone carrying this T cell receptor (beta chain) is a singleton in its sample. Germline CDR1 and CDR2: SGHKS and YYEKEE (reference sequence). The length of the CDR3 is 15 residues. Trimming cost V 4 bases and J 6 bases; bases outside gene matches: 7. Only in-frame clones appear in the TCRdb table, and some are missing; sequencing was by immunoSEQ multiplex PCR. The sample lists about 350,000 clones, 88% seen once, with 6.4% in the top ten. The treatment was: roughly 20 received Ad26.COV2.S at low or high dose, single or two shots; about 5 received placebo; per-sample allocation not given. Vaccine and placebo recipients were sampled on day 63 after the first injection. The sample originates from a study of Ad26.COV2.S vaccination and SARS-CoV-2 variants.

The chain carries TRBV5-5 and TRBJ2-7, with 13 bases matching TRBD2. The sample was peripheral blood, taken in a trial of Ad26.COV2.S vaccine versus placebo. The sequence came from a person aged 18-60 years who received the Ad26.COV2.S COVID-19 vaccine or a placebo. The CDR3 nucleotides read TGTGCCAGCAGCATACTAGCGGGAGGGCCGTTCGAGCAGTACTTC. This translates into CASSILAGGPFEQYF.